This T cell receptor (beta chain) was captured in a study of blood T cell repertoires in COVID-19. Study context: Samples of COVID-19 (acute and convalescent) were obtained from the United States, Italy and Spain. PBMCs, B-cell-depleted T cells, or T cells were the source of the cDNA or gDNA that made up the material.

Germline loops: CDR1 SGHVS, CDR2 FQNEAQ. V was cut by 8 bases and J by 3 bases, with 10 bases left in between. This CDR3 has 13 amino acids. Clones were sequenced by immunoSEQ multiplex PCR, and TCRdb holds only the in-frame ones, with some missing. Counted here are over 200,000 clones, around 85% occurring once; the ten biggest clones make up over 3%. Recruits, aged roughly 18 to 90 years, lived in 25 or so US areas. Cohort assignment relied on participant-reported clinical history. This TCR came from a woman aged 45 to 65 in a cohort exposed to, infected with or recovered from COVID-19 (not recorded which). The sample consisted of PBMCs or T cells enriched from blood (not recorded which). This sequence joins TRBV7-8 and TRBJ2-2; weak D call: TRBD2 (6 bases). The CDR3 spells CASETSYTGELFF. The CDR3 DNA follows: TGTGCCAGCGAAACTAGCTACACCGGGGAGCTGTTTTTT.